This T cell receptor beta chain was sequenced for a study of blood T cell repertoires in COVID-19. In germline, CDR1 is MNHEY, CDR2 SVGAGI. V trimming: 2 bases; J trimming: 1 base; junction bases outside the gene matches: 7. The CDR3 contains 16 residues. Profiled with immunoSEQ multiplex PCR; TCRdb holds only in-frame clones, not every one. This repertoire shows under 60,000 clones, 80% to 90% found once; its top ten account for about 1.5%. The chain combines TRBV6-5 with TRBJ1-1; 7 nucleotides line up with TRBD1. The sample comprised peripheral blood. The TCR was taken from a man between 60 and 70 years old with acute or convalescent COVID-19. CDR3 sequence reads: CASSYTQGRKNTEAFF. CDR3 DNA: TGTGCCAGCAGTTACACACAGGGGCGAAAGAACACTGAAGCTTTCTTT.